A single sample gave rise to the 18 T cell receptor beta chains below, sequenced in a study of blood T cell repertoires in COVID-19. This table comes from immunoSEQ multiplex PCR, and its TCRdb copy is limited to in-frame clones, with some not included. Counted here are 270,000 or so clones, less than 90% occurring once; the ten biggest clones make up less than 15%. Sequencing was done on a sample of peripheral blood. The source of these receptors is a human donor in a cohort sampled during active COVID-19.

The V call is TRBV10-3, the J call TRBJ2-4; possible D gene TRBD1, 6 bases. Trimming took 7 bases from V and 9 from J, leaving 16 bases between them. The CDR3 has 13 residues. Germline loops: CDR1 ENHRY, CDR2 SYGVKD. CDR3 in DNA: TGTGCCATCAAAGGGACACAGTCACCCATTCAGTACTTC. This encodes CAIKGTQSPIQYF.

V usage is TRBV28 and J usage is TRBJ2-5; a possible D gene is TRBD2 (5 bases). Germline values: CDR1 MDHEN, CDR2 SYDVKM. Trimming cost V 5 bases and J 4 bases, with 14 bases left between them. The CDR3 has 14 residues. In DNA form, the CDR3 reads TGTGCCAGCAGTCCCCCCGGGGATGGAGAGACCCAGTACTTC. It codes for CASSPPGDGETQYF.

This clone has a single count. This chain uses TRBV27 with TRBJ1-2, with TRBD1 matching 9 bases. This CDR3 region has 16 residues. The germline V gene has CDR1 MNHEY and CDR2 SMNVEV (reference sequence). V shed 6 bases, J shed 7 bases, and the junction held 15 bases outside the gene matches. This CDR3 is CASRLAGTGSEGGYTF. The CDR3 DNA is TGTGCCAGCAGACTCGCCGGGACAGGGAGCGAAGGTGGCTACACCTTC.

The sample holds one count of this clone. V is TRBV7-9 and J is TRBJ2-2, with D perhaps TRBD2 (5 bases). CDR3 size: 18 residues. V lost 5 bases, J lost 3 bases, and 22 bases lay in between. Germline CDR1 and CDR2: SEHNR and FQNEAQ (reference sequence). CDR3 sequence: CASSPLSGKKGDTGELFF. DNA for the CDR3: TGTGCCAGCAGCCCCCTCAGCGGAAAAAAAGGAGACACCGGGGAGCTGTTTTTT.

The gene calls are TRBV7-9 and TRBJ2-4; D ambiguous. Looked up from germline, CDR1 is SEHNR and CDR2 is FQNEAQ (reference sequence). Trimming shortened V by 1 base and J by 0 bases, and 10 bases separated the two germline ends. The CDR3 consists of 16 residues. The CDR3 reads CASSLVGRIAKNIQYF. CDR3 nucleotides: TGTGCCAGCAGCTTAGTGGGCAGGATAGCCAAAAACATTCAGTACTTC.

The J gene is TRBJ2-1, the V gene TRBV7-9; D possibly corresponds to TRBD1 (6 bases). Between the trimmed V and J ends, which lost 4 bases and 6 bases, there was a span of 10 bases. The CDR3 has 13 residues. Germline CDR1 and CDR2: SEHNR and FQNEAQ (reference sequence). CDR3 sequence: CASSSTGPNEQFF. The CDR3 bases are TGTGCCAGCAGCTCGACAGGACCCAATGAGCAGTTCTTC.

The CDR3 nucleotides are TGTGCCAGCAGCCCCACCAGGGTTTCCTACAATGAGCAGTTCTTC. Amino acid sequence: CASSPTRVSYNEQFF. J is TRBJ2-1 and V is TRBV7-3; D possibly corresponds to TRBD1 (5 bases). Trimming cost V 5 bases and J 1 base, with 12 bases left between them. The CDR3 is 15 residues long. In germline, CDR1 is SGHTA, CDR2 FQGTGA.

The V gene is TRBV7-9, the J gene TRBJ2-7; TRBD2 might be the D (5 bases). Trimming removed 1 base from V and 7 bases from J, with 11 bases in between. Germline V gene sequence: CDR1 SEHNR, CDR2 FQNEAQ (reference sequence). The CDR3 is 13 amino acids. In DNA form, the CDR3 reads TGTGCCAGCAGCTTAGACGTTACGGGAGAGCAGTACTTC. It specifies CASSLDVTGEQYF.

This clone has a handful of counts. The chain links TRBV5-1 to TRBJ1-2; perhaps TRBD1 as D (5 bases). V was pared by 2 bases and J by 4 bases, with 9 bases between. Germline-derived CDR1 and CDR2 are SGHRS and YFSETQ. The CDR3 loop spans 13 amino acids. This CDR3 reads CASSFDSLYGYTF. Written as DNA, the CDR3 is TGCGCCAGCAGCTTCGACAGTCTCTATGGCTACACCTTC.

The chain links TRBV4-1 to TRBJ2-2, with TRBD2 matching over 11 bases. Germline CDR1 is MGHRA and CDR2 is YSYEKL. The CDR3 runs 17 residues. V was pared by 4 bases and J by 7 bases, with 11 bases of the junction left unmatched. This CDR3 is CASSPVISGRAIGELFF. CDR3 nucleotide sequence: TGCGCCAGCAGCCCGGTAATTAGCGGGAGGGCGATCGGGGAGCTGTTTTTT.

The rearrangement joins TRBV28 to TRBJ1-5; weak D call: TRBD1 (6 bases). The CDR3 runs to 16 residues. The germline V and J ends were trimmed by 2 bases and 7 bases, with 18 bases remaining between them. Germline CDR1 is MDHEN and CDR2 is SYDVKM. CDR3 DNA sequence: TGTGCCAGCAGTTTACGCAGGCAGGGGTTTGGGCAGCCCCAGCATTTT. It is translated as CASSLRRQGFGQPQHF.

The J gene is TRBJ2-7, the V gene TRBV2; weak D call: TRBD1 (5 bases). CDR1 and CDR2 from the germline V gene are SNHLY and FYNNEI. This CDR3 region has 15 residues. CDR3 region: CASKPQKRIQGEQYF. The CDR3 coding sequence is TGTGCTTCAAAACCCCAGAAGAGGATTCAGGGCGAGCAGTACTTC.

The chain combines TRBV19 with TRBJ1-4, with D unclear. V lost 9 bases and J 8 bases, leaving 10 bases between the germline ends. CDR1 is LNHDA, CDR2 SQIVND, per germline (reference sequence). The CDR3 spans 11 residues. The CDR3 DNA sequence: TGTGCCAGCGTCAGAGGCGAAAAACTGTTTTTT. Translated: CASVRGEKLFF.

The chain links TRBV19 to TRBJ2-7; TRBD1 aligns across 8 bases. With V trimmed by 3 bases and J by 4 bases, 2 bases remained unmatched. In germline, CDR1 is LNHDA, CDR2 SQIVND (reference sequence). CDR3 length: 13 residues. CDR3 sequence (DNA): TGTGCCAGTAGTATTAACAGGGGGTACGAGCAGTACTTC. It codes for CASSINRGYEQYF.

The rearrangement joins TRBV24-1 to TRBJ2-2; 7 bases align to TRBD1. The CDR3 covers 14 residues. V gave up 3 bases and J gave up 9 bases; unmatched junction bases: 6. Germline V CDR1 and CDR2: KGHDR, SFDVKD. CDR3 DNA: TGTGCCACCAGTGATCCGGACAGGTACAGGGAGCTGTTTTTT. As protein: CATSDPDRYRELFF.

The V gene is TRBV5-1, the J gene TRBJ2-1, with 9 bases fitting TRBD1. The V gene end was trimmed by 4 bases and the J gene end by 6 bases; junction bases not matched to a gene: 8. The CDR3 runs 15 residues. CDR1 and CDR2 (germline): SGHRS, YFSETQ. The CDR3 bases are TGCGCCAGCAGCCATGGGACAGGGACTATCAATGAGCAGTTCTTC. Its protein is CASSHGTGTINEQFF.

The chain carries TRBV7-3 and TRBJ2-3; D call uncertain. The V and J ends lost 2 bases and 1 base respectively, with 7 bases between them. The V gene's germline CDR1 is SGHTA and CDR2 FQGTGA. The CDR3 has 14 amino acids. CDR3 region: CASSLFVGTDTQYF. The CDR3 region has the DNA TGTGCCAGCAGCTTATTTGTCGGCACAGATACGCAGTATTTT. Together with reference TRBV7-3 and TRBJ2-3, the CDR3 gives the full variable domain: GAGVSQTPSNKVTEKGKYVELRCDPISGHTALYWYRQSLGQGPEFLIYFQGTGAADDSGLPNDRFFAVRPEGSVSTLKIQRTERGDSAVYLCASSLFVGTDTQYFGPGTRLTVL.

The chain joins TRBV13 to TRBJ2-7, with 12 bases that match TRBD2. V lost 5 bases to trimming and J lost 4 bases; unmatched junction nucleotides: 9. CDR1 and CDR2 from the germline V gene are PRHDT and FYEKMQ (reference sequence). This CDR3 contains 16 residues. DNA for the CDR3: TGTGCCAGCAGCCATTTGACTAGCGGGAGAGGATACGAGCAGTACTTC. As protein: CASSHLTSGRGYEQYF. The full variable domain, in which reference TRBV13 and TRBJ2-7 provide the parts outside the CDR3, is AAGVIQSPRHLIKEKRETATLKCYPIPRHDTVYWYQQGPGQDPQFLISFYEKMQSDKGSIPDRFSAQQFSDYHSELNMSSLELGDSALYFCASSHLTSGRGYEQYFGPGTRLTVT.